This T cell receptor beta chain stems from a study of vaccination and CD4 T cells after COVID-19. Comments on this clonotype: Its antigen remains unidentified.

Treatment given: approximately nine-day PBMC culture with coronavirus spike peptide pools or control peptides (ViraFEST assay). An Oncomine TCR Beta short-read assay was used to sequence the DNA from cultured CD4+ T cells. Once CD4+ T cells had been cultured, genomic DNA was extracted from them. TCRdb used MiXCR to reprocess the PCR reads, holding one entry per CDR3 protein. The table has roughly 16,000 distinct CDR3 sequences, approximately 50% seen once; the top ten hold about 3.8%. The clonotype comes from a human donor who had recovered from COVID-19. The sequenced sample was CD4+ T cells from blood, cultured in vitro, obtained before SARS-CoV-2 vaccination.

CDR3 protein: CASSLRVRDSPLHF. DNA of the CDR3: TGTGCCAGCAGCTTAAGGGTTAGGGATTCACCCCTCCACTTT. The V call is TRBV11-2, the J call TRBJ1-6; D call uncertain. CDR3 length: 14 residues. Germline CDR1 reads SGHAT; CDR2 reads FQNNGV. The V end lost 2 bases, the J end lost 8 bases, and 10 bases lay between the germline ends.